The 19 T cell receptor beta chains listed next were all sequenced from one sample in a study of control samples from healthy donors and cancer patients. TCRdb's copy holds only in-frame clones and misses some; the assay was immunoSEQ multiplex PCR. Here the sample spans some 150,000 clones, 85% to 95% being singletons. Sequencing used blood. These receptors all come from a man in his forties or fifties in good health.

The chain is built from TRBV11-3 and TRBJ2-5, with 7 positions matching TRBD1. Germline CDR1 SGHNT, CDR2 YENEEA. Trimming took 5 bases from V and 3 from J; bases not matched to a gene: 6. The CDR3 covers 14 residues. Here the CDR3 reads CASSRIGTEETQYF. As DNA, the CDR3 is TGTGCCAGCAGCCGTATTGGGACAGAAGAGACCCAGTACTTC. Drawing the rest from reference TRBV11-3 and TRBJ2-5, the complete variable domain is EAGVVQSPRYKIIEKKQPVAFWCNPISGHNTLYWYLQNLGQGPELLIRYENEEAVDDSQLPKDRFSAERLKGVDSTLKIQPAELGDSAVYLCASSRIGTEETQYFGPGTRLLVL.

The V gene is TRBV4-3, the J gene TRBJ2-1; 7 nucleotides match TRBD2. CDR1 is LGHNA and CDR2 is YSLEER in the germline V gene. This CDR3 contains 18 residues. V shed 0 bases and J 2 bases; nucleotides not matched to a gene: 10. CDR3 loop: CASSQEEGGWDPYNEQFF. CDR3 bases: TGCGCCAGCAGCCAAGAAGAGGGAGGGTGGGACCCCTACAATGAGCAGTTCTTC.

The CDR3 protein is CASSATSGRGDTQYF. The CDR3 DNA reads TGTGCCAGCAGCGCGACTAGCGGGAGAGGGGATACGCAGTATTTT. The rearrangement uses TRBV9 and TRBJ2-3; 12 positions match TRBD2. Per germline, CDR1 SGDLS and CDR2 YYNGEE. The CDR3 is 15 residues long. V shed 3 bases and J 6 bases; nucleotides not matched to a gene: 5.

The chain carries TRBV3-1 (or the pseudogene TRBV3-2) and TRBJ2-1; TRBD2 agrees at 8 bases. This CDR3 is 16 amino acids long. Germline CDR1 reads LGHDT; CDR2 reads YNNKEL (reference sequence). V was pared by 0 bases and J by 2 bases, with 3 bases of the junction left unmatched. The CDR3 DNA is TGTGCCAGCAGCCAAGAACTAGCGGTTACCTACAATGAGCAGTTCTTC. It codes for CASSQELAVTYNEQFF.

This sequence joins TRBV9 and TRBJ1-6; D is unclear. Germline V gene lookup returns CDR1 SGDLS and CDR2 YYNGEE. The V end was cut by 3 bases, the J end by 5 bases, with 15 bases between. The CDR3 spans 16 residues. CDR3: CASSEGGRRNNSPLHF. In nucleotides, the CDR3 is TGTGCCAGCAGCGAAGGAGGCCGGCGTAATAATTCACCCCTCCACTTT.

V and J are TRBV29-1 and TRBJ1-2, with D perhaps matching TRBD1 (6 bases). Trimming shortened V by 1 base and J by 4 bases, and 13 bases separated the two germline ends. CDR3 length equals 14 residues. CDR1 is SQVTM, CDR2 ANQGSEA, per germline. Here the CDR3 reads CSVEAGRDIYGYTF. Here the CDR3 DNA reads TGCAGCGTTGAAGCTGGCAGGGACATCTATGGCTACACCTTC. Based on the CDR3 plus reference TRBV29-1 and TRBJ1-2, the full variable domain is SAVISQKPSRDICQRGTSLTIQCQVDSQVTMMFWYRQQPGQSLTLIATANQGSEATYESGFVIDKFPISRPNLTFSTLTVSNMSPEDSSIYLCSVEAGRDIYGYTFGSGTRLTVV.

For the CDR3, the DNA is TGTGCCAGTAGTGAACCAGACAGGGGAATCATGAACACTGAAGCTTTCTTT. Residues: CASSEPDRGIMNTEAFF. The rearrangement uses TRBV19 and TRBJ1-1, with 8 bases fitting TRBD1. The CDR3 extends over 17 amino acids. After removal of 5 bases from V and 0 bases from J, the junction contained 11 bases not matched to a gene. The germline V gene encodes CDR1 LNHDA and CDR2 SQIVND (reference sequence).

The chain has TRBV7-9 and TRBJ1-1, with TRBD1 identical over 7 bases. Trimming removed 5 bases from V and 4 bases from J; junction bases left unmatched: 1. The CDR3 length is 12 residues. Germline V gene lookup returns CDR1 SEHNR and CDR2 FQNEAQ (reference sequence). CDR3 DNA: TGTGCCAGCAGCCCAGGGGGCACTGAAGCTTTCTTT. It is translated as CASSPGGTEAFF.

The DNA for the CDR3 is TGCGCCAGCAGCTCCAACAGGGAGGTGGATGGCTACACCTTC. Amino acid sequence: CASSSNREVDGYTF. The V and J genes are TRBV5-1 and TRBJ1-2, with D maybe TRBD1 (6 bases). The CDR3 consists of 14 residues. The germline V and J ends were trimmed by 3 bases and 6 bases, with 15 bases remaining between them. Germline values: CDR1 SGHRS, CDR2 YFSETQ.

This sequence joins TRBV9 and TRBJ1-1; D not certain. Germline CDR1 is SGDLS and CDR2 is YYNGEE. The CDR3 loop spans 14 amino acids. V was trimmed by 0 bases and J by 6 bases, leaving 12 bases between them. The CDR3 nucleotides are TGTGCCAGCAGCGTAGCCTCTCGTATCTCTGAAGCTTTCTTT. This encodes CASSVASRISEAFF.

CDR3 bases: TGCAGCGTTGAAGGCCAGACTAGCGGGACCTCCTACAATGAGCAGTTCTTC. Translated: CSVEGQTSGTSYNEQFF. V usage is TRBV29-1 and J usage is TRBJ2-1, with TRBD2 matching 11 bases. Trimming cost V 1 base and J 0 bases; bases outside gene matches: 5. This CDR3 spans 17 amino acids. Per germline, CDR1 SQVTM and CDR2 ANQGSEA.

The V gene is TRBV10-3, the J gene TRBJ1-2; 7 bases fit TRBD1. The CDR3 covers 14 residues. The germline V gene encodes CDR1 ENHRY and CDR2 SYGVKD. J gave up 1 base and V 10 bases, and 9 bases lay outside the gene matches. CDR3: CANRQGLVNYGYTF. For the CDR3, the DNA is TGTGCCAACCGACAGGGACTTGTTAACTATGGCTACACCTTC.

The chain is built from TRBV13 and TRBJ2-1; no firm D call. The CDR3 is 13 residues long. Trimming stripped 3 bases from V and 2 bases from J, with 5 bases between. In germline, CDR1 is PRHDT, CDR2 FYEKMQ (reference sequence). In DNA, the CDR3 is TGTGCCAGCAGCTTCGACACCTACAATGAGCAGTTCTTC. Amino acid sequence: CASSFDTYNEQFF.

The rearrangement links TRBV6-5 to TRBJ1-5; D not certain. Trimming pared 6 bases from V and 4 bases from J, leaving 13 bases between. The CDR3 sequence is 14 residues long. The germline V gene encodes CDR1 MNHEY and CDR2 SVGAGI. The CDR3 sequence is CASSPGPPNQPQHF. The DNA of the CDR3 is TGTGCCAGCAGCCCCGGACCTCCGAATCAGCCCCAGCATTTT.

The chain joins TRBV10-3 to TRBJ2-2; D is ambiguous. The CDR3 covers 17 residues. Germline V lookup: CDR1 ENHRY, CDR2 SYGVKD. Trimming pared 0 bases from V and 0 bases from J, leaving 11 bases between. CDR3 sequence: CAISESRWAANTGELFF. The DNA of the CDR3 is TGTGCCATCAGTGAGTCGAGGTGGGCCGCGAACACCGGGGAGCTGTTTTTT.

The chain combines TRBV6-5 with TRBJ2-7; TRBD2 matches at 7 bases. The junction had 7 bases not matched to a gene; V was cut back by 0 bases and J by 5 bases. Germline V gene data show CDR1 as MNHEY and CDR2 as SVGAGI. This CDR3 comprises 15 residues. DNA for the CDR3: TGTGCCAGCAGTTACTCGACTAGCTGGGCCCACGAGCAGTACTTC. As protein: CASSYSTSWAHEQYF.

The chain carries TRBV4-2 and TRBJ2-3; possibly TRBD1 or TRBD2 for D (5 bases each). The CDR3 sequence is 17 residues long. The V gene lost 0 bases and the J gene lost 7 bases, with 20 bases spanning the gap. Germline CDR1 reads LGHNA; CDR2 reads YNFKEQ. The CDR3 reads CASSQETGRAVGHTQYF. The DNA for the CDR3 is TGTGCCAGCAGCCAAGAGACGGGGCGGGCCGTCGGGCATACGCAGTATTTT.

This chain connects TRBV7-9 to TRBJ1-5; D possibly corresponds to TRBD1 (5 bases). CDR3 length: 15 residues. Trimming pared 5 bases from V and 4 bases from J, leaving 15 bases between. Germline V gene data show CDR1 as SEHNR and CDR2 as FQNEAQ (reference sequence). CDR3 region: CASSPGPGGNQPQHF. The CDR3 region has the DNA TGTGCCAGCAGCCCCGGGCCCGGGGGGAATCAGCCCCAGCATTTT.

The rearrangement joins TRBV11-2 to TRBJ2-5; perhaps TRBD1 as D (7 bases). The V and J ends lost 4 bases and 1 base respectively, with 16 bases between them. The CDR3 covers 16 residues. Per germline, CDR1 SGHAT and CDR2 FQNNGV. The CDR3, as DNA: TGTGCCAGCAGCTCAGGGGGGACTCCGATCCAAGAGACCCAGTACTTC. Protein: CASSSGGTPIQETQYF. Supplemented by reference TRBV11-2 and TRBJ2-5, the full variable domain reads EAGVAQSPRYKIIEKRQSVAFWCNPISGHATLYWYQQILGQGPKLLIQFQNNGVVDDSQLPKDRFSAERLKGVDSTLKIQPAKLEDSAVYLCASSSGGTPIQETQYFGPGTRLLVL.